This T cell receptor (beta chain) stems from a study of blood T cell repertoires in COVID-19. In the authors' methods: Amplification with reference gene primers provided the estimates of nucleated cell counts. Generated by immunoSEQ multiplex PCR, the TCRdb table keeps only in-frame clones and is missing some. V, J and clone size reflect that table, while D and trimming were determined from the DNA. The sample records over 110,000 clones, about three quarters being singletons. The TCR was taken from a woman aged 55-69 years with acute or convalescent COVID-19. Sequencing was performed on peripheral blood.

The CDR3 reads CASSFNKRTNEQFF. The CDR3 DNA follows: TGTGCCAGCAGTTTTAATAAGCGAACCAATGAGCAGTTCTTC. The chain links TRBV27 to TRBJ2-1; D is unclear. The CDR3 runs 14 residues. From germline, CDR1 is MNHEY and CDR2 SMNVEV (reference sequence). The germline V and J ends were trimmed by 3 bases and 6 bases, with 12 bases remaining between them.